Presented here are 2 T cell receptor beta chains from one specimen sequenced in a study of blood T cell repertoires in COVID-19 (TCRdb year 2020). Library prep was done by the immunoSEQ multiplex PCR assay. In its TCRdb copy, this immuneACCESS table keeps in-frame sequences only and misses some clones. Where compared with another copy, unresolved V genes explain less than half of these, and the others have no known cause. This sample gives 100,000 to 150,000 clones in total; more than 60% of them show up just once. The ten largest clones add up to around 2% of the sample. The material sequenced was peripheral blood. The receptors were sampled from a woman in her sixties or seventies with acute or convalescent COVID-19.

The chain uses TRBV2 and TRBJ2-2; 8 bases fit TRBD1. The CDR3 runs 13 residues. V lost 6 bases, J lost 7 bases, and 4 bases stayed unmatched. Germline lookup yields CDR1 SNHLY and CDR2 FYNNEI. The CDR3 coding sequence is TGTGCCAGCAGGGACAGGGAGAACGGGGAGCTGTTTTTT. Amino acids: CASRDRENGELFF.

This clone was counted a single time. Other DNA sequences within the sample encode an identical CDR3. The V gene is TRBV27, the J gene TRBJ2-1; weak D call: TRBD2 (6 bases). The CDR3 totals 14 residues. V lost 2 bases to trimming and J lost 4 bases, with 9 bases between them. Germline assignment: CDR1 MNHEY and CDR2 SMNVEV (reference sequence). The CDR3 region has the DNA TGTGCCAGCAGTTTAAGGCGGGGATACAATGAGCAGTTCTTC. Translation gives CASSLRRGYNEQFF.